Below are 8 T cell receptor beta chains sequenced from a single sample in a study of response to subunit inactivated influenza vaccine. TCRdb passed the RT-PCR reads through MiXCR, listing each CDR3 protein once. The sample lists approximately 680,000 distinct CDR3 sequences; 15% to 17% were seen once. Sequenced here: PBMCs from blood, sampled less than 13 days after vaccination. The receptors come from a man in his fifties or sixties who received an inactivated influenza vaccine.

This clonotype was found a few times. This chain links TRBV29-1 with TRBJ2-5; D is unclear. The CDR3 consists of 13 residues. Between the trimmed V and J ends, which lost 4 bases and 3 bases, there was a span of 12 bases. CDR1 is SQVTM and CDR2 is ANQGSEA in the germline V gene. As DNA, the CDR3 is TGCAGCGTTGCGCAGATCCGGGAAGAGACCCAGTACTTC. The encoded protein is CSVAQIREETQYF. Supplemented by reference TRBV29-1 and TRBJ2-5, the full variable domain reads SAVISQKPSRDICQRGTSLTIQCQVDSQVTMMFWYRQQPGQSLTLIATANQGSEATYESGFVIDKFPISRPNLTFSTLTVSNMSPEDSSIYLCSVAQIREETQYFGPGTRLLVL.

This chain links TRBV6-5 with TRBJ1-2, with D uncertain. Germline lookup yields CDR1 MNHEY and CDR2 SVGAGI. The V and J ends lost 0 bases and 0 bases respectively, with 8 bases between them. The CDR3 extends over 15 amino acids. CDR3 sequence: CASSYSTYSNYGYTF. CDR3 in DNA: TGTGCCAGCAGTTACTCAACCTACTCTAACTATGGCTACACCTTC.

At least ten counts were recorded for this clonotype. The genes are TRBV5-1 and TRBJ2-3; 9 positions match TRBD1. With V trimmed by 4 bases and J by 6 bases, 9 bases remained unmatched. In germline, CDR1 is SGHRS, CDR2 YFSETQ. The CDR3 runs to 15 residues. CDR3 DNA sequence: TGCGCCAGCAGCGCGGGACAGGGTGCGGGGGATACGCAGTATTTT. Translation: CASSAGQGAGDTQYF.

At least ten counts were recorded for this clonotype. The chain combines TRBV12-3 or TRBV12-4 with TRBJ1-5; 7 bases match TRBD1. Trimming at V came to 6 bases and at J to 0 bases, leaving 5 bases not matched to a gene. This CDR3 spans 15 amino acids. CDR3 DNA: TGTGCCAGCAGCAGGGACAGAAATAGCAATCAGCCCCAGCATTTT. Protein sequence: CASSRDRNSNQPQHF.

This clonotype occurred a few times. The rearrangement uses TRBV20-1 and TRBJ2-5; 7 nucleotides line up with TRBD2. CDR3 length: 11 amino acids. CDR1 and CDR2 from the germline V gene are DFQATT and SNEGSKA (reference sequence). The V gene end was trimmed by 7 bases and the J gene end by 8 bases; junction bases not matched to a gene: 7. Written as DNA, the CDR3 is TGCAGTGTCTCTAGCGGTGACACCCAGTACTTC. It specifies CSVSSGDTQYF.

DNA for the CDR3: TGTGCCAGCAGCTTAACCAGGGGAACCGGGGAGCTGTTTTTT. This codes for CASSLTRGTGELFF. The rearrangement joins TRBV7-9 to TRBJ2-2; D may be TRBD1 (6 bases). Trimming removed 2 bases from V and 5 bases from J, with 9 bases in between. CDR1 and CDR2 from the germline V gene are SEHNR and FQNEAQ (reference sequence). The CDR3 loop spans 14 amino acids.

This clonotype was detected only a few times. The chain employs TRBV28 and TRBJ2-5, with a tentative D call TRBD2 (5 bases). The V end was cut by 3 bases, the J end by 7 bases, with 15 bases between. Germline V gene lookup returns CDR1 MDHEN and CDR2 SYDVKM. This CDR3 is 14 amino acids long. Here the CDR3 reads CASSFEDVGGTQYF. Here the CDR3 DNA reads TGTGCCAGCAGTTTTGAGGACGTCGGAGGGACCCAGTACTTC.

This clonotype showed up just a few times. The DNA for the CDR3 is TGCAGTGCTAGAGATGCCTCAACCTACGAGCAGTACTTC. Its translation is CSARDASTYEQYF. The J gene is TRBJ2-7, the V gene TRBV20-1; D unresolved. Trimming shortened V by 0 bases and J by 2 bases, and 8 bases separated the two germline ends. There are 13 residues in the CDR3. Germline V CDR1 and CDR2: DFQATT, SNEGSKA (reference sequence).